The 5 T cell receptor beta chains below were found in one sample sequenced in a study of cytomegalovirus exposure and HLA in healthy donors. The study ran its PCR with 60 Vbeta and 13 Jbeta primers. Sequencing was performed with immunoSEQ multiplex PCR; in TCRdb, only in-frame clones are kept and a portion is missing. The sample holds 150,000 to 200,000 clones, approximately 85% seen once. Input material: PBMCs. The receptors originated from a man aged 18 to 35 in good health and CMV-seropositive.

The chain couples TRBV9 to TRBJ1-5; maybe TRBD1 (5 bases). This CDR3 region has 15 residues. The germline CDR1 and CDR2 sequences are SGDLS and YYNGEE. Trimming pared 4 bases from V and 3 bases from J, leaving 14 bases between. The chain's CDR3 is CASSLQDKPNQPQHF. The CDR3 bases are TGTGCCAGCAGCCTACAGGACAAGCCCAATCAGCCCCAGCATTTT. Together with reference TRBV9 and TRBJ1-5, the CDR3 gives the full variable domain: DSGVTQTPKHLITATGQRVTLRCSPRSGDLSVYWYQQSLDQGLQFLIQYYNGEERAKGNILERFSAQQFPDLHSELNLSSLELGDSALYFCASSLQDKPNQPQHFGDGTRLSIL.

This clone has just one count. The CDR3 nucleotides read TGTGCCATCAGTGAGTCGGGGACAAGGGAAGGCTACACCTTC. Translating gives CAISESGTREGYTF. The J gene is TRBJ1-2, the V gene TRBV10-3; D is possibly TRBD1 (6 bases). CDR1 is ENHRY, CDR2 SYGVKD, per germline. Trimming pared 0 bases from V and 8 bases from J, leaving 13 bases between. CDR3 length equals 14 residues.

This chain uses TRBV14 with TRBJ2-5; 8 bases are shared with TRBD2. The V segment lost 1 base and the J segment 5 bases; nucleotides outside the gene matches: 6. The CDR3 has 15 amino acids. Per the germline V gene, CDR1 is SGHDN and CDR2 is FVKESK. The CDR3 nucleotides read TGTGCCAGCAGCCAAGTAACGGGGGGGCGGGAGACCCAGTACTTC. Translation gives CASSQVTGGRETQYF.

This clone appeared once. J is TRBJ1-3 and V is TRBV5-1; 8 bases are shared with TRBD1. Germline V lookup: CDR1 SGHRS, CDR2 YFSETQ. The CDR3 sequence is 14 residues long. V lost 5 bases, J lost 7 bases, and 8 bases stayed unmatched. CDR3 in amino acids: CASRPDNRGNTIYF. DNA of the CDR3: TGCGCCAGCAGACCCGATAACAGGGGGAACACCATATATTTT.

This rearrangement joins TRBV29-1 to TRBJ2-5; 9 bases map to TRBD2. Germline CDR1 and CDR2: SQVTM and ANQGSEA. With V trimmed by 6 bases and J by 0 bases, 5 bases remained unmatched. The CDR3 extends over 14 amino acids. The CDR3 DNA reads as TGCAGCGTGGGGCGGGGGGGGGACCAAGAGACCCAGTACTTC. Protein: CSVGRGGDQETQYF. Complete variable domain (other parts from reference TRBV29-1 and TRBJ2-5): SAVISQKPSRDICQRGTSLTIQCQVDSQVTMMFWYRQQPGQSLTLIATANQGSEATYESGFVIDKFPISRPNLTFSTLTVSNMSPEDSSIYLCSVGRGGDQETQYFGPGTRLLVL.